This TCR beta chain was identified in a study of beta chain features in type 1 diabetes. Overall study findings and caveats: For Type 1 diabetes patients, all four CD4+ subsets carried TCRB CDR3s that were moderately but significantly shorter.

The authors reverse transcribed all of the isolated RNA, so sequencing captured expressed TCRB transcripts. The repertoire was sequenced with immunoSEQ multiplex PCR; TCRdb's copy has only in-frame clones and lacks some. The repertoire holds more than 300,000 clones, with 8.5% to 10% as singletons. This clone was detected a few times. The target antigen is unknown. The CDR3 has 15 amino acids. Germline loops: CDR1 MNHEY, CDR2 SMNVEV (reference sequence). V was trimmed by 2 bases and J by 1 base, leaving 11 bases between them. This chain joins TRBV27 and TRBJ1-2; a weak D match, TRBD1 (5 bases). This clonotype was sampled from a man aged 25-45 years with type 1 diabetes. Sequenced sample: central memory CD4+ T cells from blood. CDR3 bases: TGTGCCAGCAGTTTAGGGCAGGGTGGTAACTATGGCTACACCTTC. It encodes CASSLGQGGNYGYTF.